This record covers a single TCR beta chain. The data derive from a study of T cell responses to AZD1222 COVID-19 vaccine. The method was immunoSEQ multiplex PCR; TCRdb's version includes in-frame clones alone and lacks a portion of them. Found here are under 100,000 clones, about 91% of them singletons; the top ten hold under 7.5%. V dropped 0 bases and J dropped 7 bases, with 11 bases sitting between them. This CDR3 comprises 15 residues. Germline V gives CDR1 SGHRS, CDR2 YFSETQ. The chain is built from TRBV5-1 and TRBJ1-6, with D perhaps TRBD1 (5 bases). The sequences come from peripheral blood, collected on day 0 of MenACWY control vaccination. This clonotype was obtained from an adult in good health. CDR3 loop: CASSLGAGWNSPLHF. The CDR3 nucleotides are TGCGCCAGCAGCTTGGGGGCAGGGTGGAATTCACCCCTCCACTTT.